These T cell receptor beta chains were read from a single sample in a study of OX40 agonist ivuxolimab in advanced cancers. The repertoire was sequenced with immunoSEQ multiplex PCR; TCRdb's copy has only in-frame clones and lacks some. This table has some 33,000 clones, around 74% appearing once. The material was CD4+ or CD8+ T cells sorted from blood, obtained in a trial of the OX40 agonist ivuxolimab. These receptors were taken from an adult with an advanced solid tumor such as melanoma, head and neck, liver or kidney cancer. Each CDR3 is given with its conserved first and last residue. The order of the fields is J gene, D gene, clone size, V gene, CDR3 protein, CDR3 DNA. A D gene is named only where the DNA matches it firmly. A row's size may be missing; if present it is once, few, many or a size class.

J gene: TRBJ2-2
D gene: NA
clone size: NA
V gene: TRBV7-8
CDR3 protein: CASSPKVGENTGELFF
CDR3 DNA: TGTGCCAGCAGCCCAAAGGTCGGGGAAAACACCGGGGAGCTGTTTTTT

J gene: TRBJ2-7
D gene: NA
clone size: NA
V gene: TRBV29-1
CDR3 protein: CSVEVTPSGSGEQYF
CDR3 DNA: TGCAGCGTTGAAGTAACCCCTTCGGGGTCCGGCGAGCAGTACTTC

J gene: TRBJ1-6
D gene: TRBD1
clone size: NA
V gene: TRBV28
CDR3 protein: CASSLGTGTVSPLHF
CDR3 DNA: TGTGCCAGCAGTTTAGGTACAGGGACAGTTTCACCCCTCCACTTT

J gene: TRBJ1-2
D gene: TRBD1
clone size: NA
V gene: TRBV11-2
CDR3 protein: CASSPRQGGGYGYTF
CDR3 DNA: TGTGCCAGCAGCCCTAGACAGGGTGGGGGCTATGGCTACACCTTC

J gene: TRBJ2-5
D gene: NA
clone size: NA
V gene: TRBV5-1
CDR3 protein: CASSLTGKETQYF
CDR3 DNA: TGCGCCAGCAGCTTAACAGGGAAAGAGACCCAGTACTTC

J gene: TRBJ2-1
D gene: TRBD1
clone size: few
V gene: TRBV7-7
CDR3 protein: CASSTGVGVDEQFF
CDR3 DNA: TGTGCCAGCAGCACAGGGGTTGGAGTCGATGAGCAGTTCTTC

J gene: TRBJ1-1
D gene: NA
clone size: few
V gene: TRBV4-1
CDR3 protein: CASSQGSGLNTEAFF
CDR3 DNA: TGCGCCAGCAGCCAAGGGTCGGGGTTGAACACTGAAGCTTTCTTT

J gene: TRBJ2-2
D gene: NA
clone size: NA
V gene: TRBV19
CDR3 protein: CASSGIRDTGELFF
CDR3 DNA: TGTGCCAGTAGTGGGATCAGGGACACCGGGGAGCTGTTTTTT

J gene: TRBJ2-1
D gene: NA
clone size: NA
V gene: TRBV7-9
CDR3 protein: CASSLSSPSHFF
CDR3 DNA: TGTGCCAGCAGCTTATCCAGCCCGAGCCACTTCTTC

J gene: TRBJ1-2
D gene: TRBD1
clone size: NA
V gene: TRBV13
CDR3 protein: CASSFGQGNYGYTF
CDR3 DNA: TGTGCCAGCAGCTTTGGACAGGGGAACTATGGCTACACCTTC

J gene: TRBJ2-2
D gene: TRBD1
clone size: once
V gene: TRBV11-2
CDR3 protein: CASSPRTGGTGELFF
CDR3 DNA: TGTGCCAGCAGCCCTCGGACAGGGGGCACCGGGGAGCTGTTTTTT

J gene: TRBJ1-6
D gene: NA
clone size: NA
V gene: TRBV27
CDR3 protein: CASSLQYNSPLHF
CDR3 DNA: TGTGCCAGCAGTTTACAGTATAATTCACCCCTCCACTTT

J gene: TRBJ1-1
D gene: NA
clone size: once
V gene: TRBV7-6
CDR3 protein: CASSLALGTEAFF
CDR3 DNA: TGTGCCAGCAGCTTGGCCCTGGGAACTGAAGCTTTCTTT

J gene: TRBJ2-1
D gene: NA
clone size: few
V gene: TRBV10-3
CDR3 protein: CAIRDSSYNEQFF
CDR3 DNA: TGTGCCATCAGAGACAGCTCCTACAATGAGCAGTTCTTC

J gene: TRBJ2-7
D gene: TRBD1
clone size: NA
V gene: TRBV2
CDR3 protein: CASRPQGVRGEQYF
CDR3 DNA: TGTGCCAGCCGGCCCCAGGGGGTCCGAGGAGAGCAGTACTTC

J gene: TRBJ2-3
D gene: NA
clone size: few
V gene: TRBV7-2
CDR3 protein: CASSWVPGDTQYF
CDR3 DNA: TGTGCCAGCAGCTGGGTCCCGGGGGATACGCAGTATTTT

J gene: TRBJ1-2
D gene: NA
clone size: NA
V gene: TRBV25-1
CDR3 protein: CASSPPIAKGLGGYTF
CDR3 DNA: TGTGCCAGCAGTCCACCTATTGCGAAGGGCCTAGGGGGCTACACCTTC

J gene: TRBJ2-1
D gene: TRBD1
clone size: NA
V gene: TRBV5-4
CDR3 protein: CASSLGTGGGNEQFF
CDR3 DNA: TGTGCCAGCAGCCTGGGGACAGGGGGAGGGAATGAGCAGTTCTTC

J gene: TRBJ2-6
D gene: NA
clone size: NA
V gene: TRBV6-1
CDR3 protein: CASSEGGSGANVLTF
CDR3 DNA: TGTGCCAGCAGTGAAGGAGGGTCCGGGGCCAACGTCCTGACTTTC

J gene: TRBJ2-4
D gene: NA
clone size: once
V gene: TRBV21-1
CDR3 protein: CASSKFVGGGGKNIQYF
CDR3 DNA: TGTGCCAGCAGCAAGTTTGTAGGGGGCGGGGGCAAAAACATTCAGTACTTC

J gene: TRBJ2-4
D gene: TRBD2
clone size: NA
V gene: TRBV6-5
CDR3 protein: CASSRGGASNIQYF
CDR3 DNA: TGTGCCAGCAGTCGCGGGGGGGCTTCAAACATTCAGTACTTC

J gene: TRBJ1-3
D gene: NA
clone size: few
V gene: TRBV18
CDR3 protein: CASSPLGEPRTGNTIYF
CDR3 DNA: TGTGCCAGCTCACCACTAGGAGAGCCGAGGACTGGAAACACCATATATTTT

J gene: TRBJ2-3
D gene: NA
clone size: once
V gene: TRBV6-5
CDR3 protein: CASSYSITDTQYF
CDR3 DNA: TGTGCCAGCAGTTACTCTATCACAGATACGCAGTATTTT

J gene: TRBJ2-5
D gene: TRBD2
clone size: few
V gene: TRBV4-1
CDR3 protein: CASSQTTSGGTTQETQYF
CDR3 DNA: TGCGCCAGCAGCCAAACTACTAGCGGGGGGACCACACAAGAGACCCAGTACTTC

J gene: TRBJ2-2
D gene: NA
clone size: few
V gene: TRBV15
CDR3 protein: CATRGQGPGELFF
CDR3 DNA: TGTGCCACCAGAGGCCAGGGTCCCGGGGAGCTGTTTTTT

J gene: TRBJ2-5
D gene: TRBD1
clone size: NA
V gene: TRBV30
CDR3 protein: CAWRRKGAETQYF
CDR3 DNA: TGTGCCTGGAGGAGGAAGGGGGCGGAGACCCAGTACTTC

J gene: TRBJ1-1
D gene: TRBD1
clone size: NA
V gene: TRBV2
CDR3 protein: CASSAGGTEAFF
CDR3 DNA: TGTGCCAGCAGTGCAGGGGGCACTGAAGCTTTCTTT

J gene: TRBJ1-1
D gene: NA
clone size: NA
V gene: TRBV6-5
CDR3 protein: CASREDSQAFF
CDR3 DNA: TGTGCCAGCAGGGAGGACAGCCAAGCTTTCTTT

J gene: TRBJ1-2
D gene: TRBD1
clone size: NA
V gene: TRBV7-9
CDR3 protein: CASSRWTGVDGYTF
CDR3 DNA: TGTGCCAGCAGCCGATGGACAGGGGTGGATGGCTACACCTTC

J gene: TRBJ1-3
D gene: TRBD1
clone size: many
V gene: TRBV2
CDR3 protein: CASSEWTGVGNTIYF
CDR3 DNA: TGTGCCAGCAGTGAATGGACAGGGGTTGGAAACACCATATATTTT

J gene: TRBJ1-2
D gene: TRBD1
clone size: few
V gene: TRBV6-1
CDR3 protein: CASSAKDRPNYGYTF
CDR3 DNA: TGTGCCAGCAGTGCTAAGGACAGGCCAAACTATGGCTACACCTTC

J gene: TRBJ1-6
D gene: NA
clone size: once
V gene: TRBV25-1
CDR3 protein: CASSPGHISYNSPLHF
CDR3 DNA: TGTGCCAGCAGCCCGGGGCACATCTCCTATAATTCACCCCTCCACTTT

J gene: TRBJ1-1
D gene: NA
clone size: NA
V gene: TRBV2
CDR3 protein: CASTEGGHLNTEAFF
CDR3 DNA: TGTGCCAGCACCGAAGGCGGACATTTGAACACTGAAGCTTTCTTT

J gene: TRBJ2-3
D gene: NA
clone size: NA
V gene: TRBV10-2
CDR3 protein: CASSDFAGSTDTQYF
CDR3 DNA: TGCGCCAGCAGTGACTTTGCGGGGAGCACAGATACGCAGTATTTT

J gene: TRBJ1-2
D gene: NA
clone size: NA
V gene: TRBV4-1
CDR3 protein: CASSQEGGLPLGYTF
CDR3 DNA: TGCGCCAGCAGCCAAGAGGGAGGGTTACCCCTGGGCTACACCTTC

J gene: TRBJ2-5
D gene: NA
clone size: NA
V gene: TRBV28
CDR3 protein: CASTQGGAWETQYF
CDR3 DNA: TGTGCCAGCACCCAAGGGGGGGCCTGGGAGACCCAGTACTTC

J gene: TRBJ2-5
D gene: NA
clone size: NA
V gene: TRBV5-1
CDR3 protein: CASSLNPTYQETQYF
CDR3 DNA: TGCGCCAGCAGCTTGAACCCTACCTACCAAGAGACCCAGTACTTC